This paragraph reports one T cell receptor (beta chain). Its specificity is unknown. Each CDR3 protein gets one entry after TCRdb re-called the reads with MiXCR. The sample yields fewer than 1,000,000 distinct CDR3 sequences, around 32% seen once. This record comes from a study of T cell repertoires in cytomegalovirus infection. Overall study context: CMV epitopes, recently identified HLA-C-restricted and well-studied HLA-B-restricted, were used. Both a matching HLA type and CMV infection were indicated by public TCR beta signatures.

Germline V gene lookup returns CDR1 SGHDT and CDR2 YYEEEE. The CDR3 loop spans 14 amino acids. The ends were cut back, 4 bases at V and 5 bases at J, with 15 bases in the middle. The study, taken as a whole, reports: Identification of carriers of CMV plus the relevant HLA was achieved through cumulative public TCR beta family frequency. HLA-C-restricted CMV clonotypes gave the most frequent clonotype in two of eight donors.

The receptor's source is a human donor in good health (CMV status not recorded). Some clones in this sample may be carry-over from other donors' samples. V usage is TRBV5-6 and J usage is TRBJ1-1; no firm D call. The starting material was cultured CD8+ T cells from PBMCs, obtained from culture after CMV antigen stimulation. The CDR3 protein is CASSQTLGETEAFF. The CDR3 nucleotides are TGTGCCAGCAGCCAGACATTGGGAGAGACTGAAGCTTTCTTT.